The rows below give T cell receptor beta chains drawn from one sample of a study of blood T cell repertoires in COVID-19. Sequencing was performed with immunoSEQ multiplex PCR; in TCRdb, only in-frame clones are kept and a portion is missing. This sample has a few hundred thousand clones, with approximately 86% found just once. Input material: peripheral blood. The receptors here all came from a man aged 55-75 years with acute or convalescent COVID-19. CDR3s include the opening cysteine and the closing phenylalanine or tryptophan. The order of the fields is clone size, J gene, D gene, V gene, CDR3 protein, CDR3 DNA. D genes are given only for firm matches. Not all rows give a size; the values are once, few, many and, for expanded clones, a class.

few	TRBJ2-3	NA	TRBV19	CASSIAGTDTQYF	TGTGCCAGTAGTATAGCCGGCACAGATACGCAGTATTTT
few	TRBJ1-2	TRBD1	TRBV28	CASLAGGVRDGYTF	TGTGCCAGCCTTGCAGGGGGCGTTAGGGATGGCTACACCTTC
NA	TRBJ2-2	NA	TRBV24-1	CATSDPVRAGTGELFF	TGTGCCACCAGTGACCCTGTAAGGGCGGGCACCGGGGAGCTGTTTTTT
NA	TRBJ1-2	NA	TRBV2	CASSEYRAYGYTF	TGTGCCAGCAGTGAGTACAGGGCCTATGGCTACACCTTC
NA	TRBJ1-1	TRBD1	TRBV6-1	CASRDRGGGTEAFF	TGTGCCAGCAGGGACAGGGGAGGGGGAACTGAAGCTTTCTTT
NA	TRBJ2-3	NA	TRBV7-3	CASSLQTAGLITDTQYF	TGTGCCAGCAGCTTGCAAACAGCGGGCCTGATCACAGATACGCAGTATTTT
NA	TRBJ2-1	TRBD2	TRBV6-5	CASTKSGGPYNEQFF	TGTGCCAGCACGAAAAGCGGGGGGCCCTACAATGAGCAGTTCTTC
NA	TRBJ2-1	NA	TRBV7-9	CASSSEDNEQFF	TGTGCCAGCAGCTCTGAGGACAATGAGCAGTTCTTC
NA	TRBJ1-6	NA	TRBV7-2	CASSLDRSSYNSPLHF	TGTGCCAGCAGCTTAGACAGGAGCTCCTATAATTCACCCCTCCACTTT
NA	TRBJ2-1	TRBD2	TRBV19	CASSLGTSGGWNNEQFF	TGTGCCAGTAGTCTAGGGACTAGCGGGGGGTGGAACAATGAGCAGTTCTTC
once	TRBJ2-1	TRBD1	TRBV2	CASSEGGRGSYNEQFF	TGTGCCAGCAGTGAAGGCGGCAGGGGGTCCTACAATGAGCAGTTCTTC
NA	TRBJ2-7	NA	TRBV12-3/TRBV12-4	CASSPGLYEQYF	TGTGCCAGCAGCCCGGGACTCTACGAGCAGTACTTC
NA	TRBJ1-1	TRBD1	TRBV6-5	CASSKGQANTEAFF	TGTGCCAGCAGTAAGGGACAGGCGAACACTGAAGCTTTCTTT
NA	TRBJ2-1	TRBD2	TRBV3-1/TRBV3-2	CASSHGSLAGVSFF	TGTGCCAGCAGCCACGGTTCGCTAGCGGGGGTTTCGTTCTTC
NA	TRBJ1-2	NA	TRBV15	CATSSRPGYYTF	TGTGCCACCAGCTCCCGGCCGGGATACTACACCTTC
NA	TRBJ2-7	TRBD1	TRBV6-5	CASNPQGASVLEQYF	TGTGCCAGCAACCCTCAGGGGGCGTCTGTATTAGAGCAGTACTTC
NA	TRBJ1-2	NA	TRBV4-1	CASSPDYSGSDGYTF	TGCGCCAGCAGCCCGGATTACTCGGGTTCGGATGGCTACACCTTC
once	TRBJ2-7	TRBD1	TRBV15	CATSTDRGAFEQYF	TGTGCCACCAGCACGGACAGGGGCGCTTTCGAGCAGTACTTC
NA	TRBJ2-6	NA	TRBV5-4	CASSLAEGANVLTF	TGTGCCAGCAGCTTGGCCGAGGGGGCCAACGTCCTGACTTTC
NA	TRBJ1-1	NA	TRBV29-1	CSVETGTNSEAFF	TGCAGCGTAGAAACCGGGACAAACAGCGAAGCTTTCTTT
NA	TRBJ2-1	NA	TRBV19	CASSRNPGQVSGDEQFF	TGTGCCAGTTCCAGGAACCCGGGCCAGGTCTCCGGGGATGAGCAGTTCTTC
NA	TRBJ2-2	NA	TRBV30	CAWSVTVTGELFF	TGTGCCTGGAGTGTAACGGTGACCGGGGAGCTGTTTTTT
NA	TRBJ1-3	TRBD1	TRBV27	CASSLQGQGTGNTIYF	TGTGCCAGCAGTCTCCAGGGACAGGGTACAGGAAACACCATATATTTT
NA	TRBJ2-7	NA	TRBV5-4	CASSAQESYEQYF	TGTGCCAGCAGCGCTCAGGAATCCTACGAGCAGTACTTC
NA	TRBJ2-1	NA	TRBV4-3	CASSQGVRADNEQFF	TGCGCCAGCAGCCAAGGGGTCAGGGCCGACAATGAGCAGTTCTTC
NA	TRBJ2-7	TRBD1	TRBV19	CASSIPGTDAYEQYF	TGTGCCAGTAGTATACCCGGGACAGACGCCTACGAGCAGTACTTC
NA	TRBJ1-2	NA	TRBV30	CAWKGLGDGYTF	TGTGCCTGGAAGGGGTTAGGGGATGGCTACACCTTC
NA	TRBJ2-3	NA	TRBV3-1/TRBV3-2	CASGRVPTDTQYF	TGTGCCAGCGGCAGGGTCCCCACAGATACGCAGTATTTT
NA	TRBJ1-5	NA	TRBV3-1/TRBV3-2	CASSQDRAGALLWPQHF	TGTGCCAGCAGCCAAGATCGGGCAGGGGCCCTCCTATGGCCCCAGCATTTT
NA	TRBJ1-6	NA	TRBV28	CASYNSGGAGSPLHF	TGTGCCAGCTATAATTCGGGGGGCGCCGGGTCACCCCTCCACTTT
NA	TRBJ2-5	NA	TRBV7-8	CASSFSYQETQYF	TGTGCCAGCAGCTTTTCCTATCAAGAGACCCAGTACTTC
NA	TRBJ1-4	TRBD1	TRBV2	CASSRGDRGNEKLFF	TGTGCCAGCAGTAGGGGGGACAGGGGAAATGAAAAACTGTTTTTT
NA	TRBJ2-1	TRBD2	TRBV3-1/TRBV3-2	CASSPIVAGVNNEQFF	TGTGCCAGCAGCCCCATTGTAGCGGGGGTTAACAATGAGCAGTTCTTC
NA	TRBJ1-2	NA	TRBV10-1	CASSETGVGGYTF	TGCGCCAGCAGTGAGACGGGGGTCGGAGGCTACACCTTC
NA	TRBJ1-5	NA	TRBV10-2	CASSEGRALGGQPQHF	TGCGCCAGCAGTGAGGGAAGGGCCCTAGGGGGTCAGCCCCAGCATTTT
NA	TRBJ1-1	TRBD1	TRBV5-1	CASSLSVYRGDTEAFF	TGCGCCAGCAGCCTGTCGGTATACAGGGGAGACACTGAAGCTTTCTTT